This T cell receptor (beta chain) is from a study of cytomegalovirus exposure and HLA in healthy donors. General study findings and limits: The records held CMV serostatus as the only immune exposure information.

This clone came up a few times. Its antigen is undetermined. This PCR relied on a set of 60 Vbeta primers and 13 Jbeta primers. The table came from immunoSEQ multiplex PCR; TCRdb's copy has only in-frame clones and leaves some out. The repertoire includes 200,000 to 250,000 clones, around 85% of them detected once, and 0.2% to 0.25% sits in the top ten. The sequenced sample consisted of PBMCs. This receptor was obtained from a girl aged 2 to 10 in good health and CMV-seronegative.

The DNA of the CDR3 is TGTGCTACCAACAGGGGGGAGACCCAGTACTTC. It codes for CATNRGETQYF. This rearrangement joins TRBV7-6 to TRBJ2-5; 8 bases are a match to TRBD1. From germline, CDR1 is SGHVS and CDR2 FNYEAQ. This CDR3 region has 11 residues.